The 25 T cell receptor beta chains below come from one sample, sequenced in a study of T-cell reconstitution after alpha-beta-depleted transplantation in children. Preparation of the TCRbeta library used unique molecular identifiers. TCRdb re-called the PCR reads with MiXCR, one entry per CDR3 protein. The data show 500,000 to 650,000 distinct CDR3 sequences, over 10% seen once. The source material was PBMCs, mostly from graft donor cells, sampled 360 days after TCRalphabeta/CD19-depleted stem cell transplant. These receptors originate from a male patient younger than 18 who had a stem cell transplant for acute myeloid leukemia, so the T cells may come from the graft donor.

This chain connects TRBV20-1 to TRBJ2-3; the match to TRBD2 covers 8 bases. Germline trimming cut 4 bases from V and 0 bases from J; bases unmatched to any gene: 6. CDR3 length: 15 amino acids. The germline CDR1 and CDR2 sequences are DFQATT and SNEGSKA (reference sequence). The DNA of the CDR3 is TGCAGTGCTATCCGGACTAGCCCTAGCACAGATACGCAGTATTTT. Its translation: CSAIRTSPSTDTQYF.

This clonotype was detected only a few times. The chain uses TRBV4-3 and TRBJ2-2; D gene uncertain. V lost 0 bases to trimming and J lost 0 bases, with 8 bases between them. The CDR3 has 16 residues. Per germline, CDR1 LGHNA and CDR2 YSLEER. DNA for the CDR3: TGCGCCAGCAGCCAAGATAAGGGAACGAACACCGGGGAGCTGTTTTTT. Its translation is CASSQDKGTNTGELFF.

The sample holds a few counts of this clonotype. The chain combines TRBV4-2 with TRBJ2-5; TRBD1 aligns across 8 bases. Trimming at V came to 0 bases and at J to 4 bases, leaving 10 bases not matched to a gene. CDR3 size: 17 residues. Germline loops: CDR1 LGHNA, CDR2 YNFKEQ. DNA of the CDR3: TGTGCCAGCAGCCAAGATGGCACAGGGGGTCCTACAGAGACCCAGTACTTC. This translates into CASSQDGTGGPTETQYF.

The rearrangement joins TRBV11-2 to TRBJ2-1; TRBD2 agrees at 12 bases. The CDR3 is 19 amino acids. Per germline, CDR1 SGHAT and CDR2 FQNNGV. V shed 0 bases and J 7 bases; nucleotides not matched to a gene: 13. This CDR3 reads CASSLEKGLAGSKGNEQFF. The DNA for the CDR3 is TGTGCCAGCAGCTTAGAAAAGGGACTAGCGGGCTCTAAGGGAAATGAGCAGTTCTTC.

This clonotype has at least ten counts. The chain has TRBV3-1 and TRBJ2-1; D remains unclear. Germline-derived CDR1 and CDR2 are LGHDT and YNNKEL (reference sequence). This CDR3 has 13 amino acids. The V end was cut by 9 bases, the J end by 5 bases, with 14 bases between. CDR3 bases: TGTGCCAGTGTTTCCTACCCAAACAATGAGCAGTTCTTC. Encoded protein: CASVSYPNNEQFF.

This clonotype was seen only a few times. J is TRBJ1-4 and V is TRBV20-1; D is ambiguous. The germline gives CDR1 DFQATT, CDR2 SNEGSKA (reference sequence). CDR3 length equals 15 residues. Trimming cost V 4 bases and J 0 bases, with 12 bases left between them. The CDR3 loop reads CSATKGEATNEKLFF. CDR3 bases: TGCAGTGCTACTAAGGGAGAGGCAACTAATGAAAAACTGTTTTTT.

This chain uses TRBV12-3 or TRBV12-4 with TRBJ2-1, with 7 positions matching TRBD1. Germline trimming cut 3 bases from V and 0 bases from J; bases unmatched to any gene: 2. The CDR3 covers 15 residues. The CDR3 bases are TGTGCCAGCAGTTTGACAGGGAACTCCTACAATGAGCAGTTCTTC. It specifies CASSLTGNSYNEQFF.

This clonotype was seen a few times. The chain links TRBV9 to TRBJ2-2, with TRBD2 matching over 8 bases. Germline CDR1 is SGDLS and CDR2 is YYNGEE. Unmatched junction bases numbered 6, after V lost 5 bases and J lost 0 bases. This CDR3 is built from 16 residues. The CDR3 loop reads CASRGSGNPNTGELFF. The CDR3 bases are TGTGCCAGCAGGGGTAGCGGGAACCCGAACACCGGGGAGCTGTTTTTT. Full variable domain (rest looked up from reference TRBV9 and TRBJ2-2): DSGVTQTPKHLITATGQRVTLRCSPRSGDLSVYWYQQSLDQGLQFLIQYYNGEERAKGNILERFSAQQFPDLHSELNLSSLELGDSALYFCASRGSGNPNTGELFFGEGSRLTVL.

This clonotype appeared many times. The chain employs TRBV7-6 and TRBJ2-3; D is possibly TRBD1 or TRBD2 (5 bases each). Germline loops: CDR1 SGHVS, CDR2 FNYEAQ. The CDR3 has 14 residues. Deletions cut 0 bases from V and 7 bases from J, with 11 bases between. The CDR3 coding sequence is TGTGCCAGCAGCTTAGCGAGGGCAGGGCATACGCAGTATTTT. Encoded protein: CASSLARAGHTQYF.

The rearrangement uses TRBV5-5 and TRBJ2-2; 9 bases match TRBD2. J was trimmed by 7 bases and V by 5 bases; bases with no gene match: 12. The CDR3 loop spans 16 amino acids. Germline CDR1 SGHKS, CDR2 YYEKEE (reference sequence). The CDR3 loop is CASRELSGRFGGELFF. Written as DNA, the CDR3 is TGTGCCAGCAGAGAACTGAGCGGGAGGTTTGGCGGGGAGCTGTTTTTT.

This clonotype was found many times. The rearrangement links TRBV27 to TRBJ2-1, with 10 bases matching TRBD2. CDR1 is MNHEY and CDR2 is SMNVEV in the germline V gene (reference sequence). The CDR3 is 16 residues long. The ends lost 3 bases at V and 2 bases at J; junction bases unmatched: 4. CDR3 nucleotide sequence: TGTGCCAGCAGTTTGTCCCTAGCGGGGGCCTACAATGAGCAGTTCTTC. Protein product: CASSLSLAGAYNEQFF.

This clonotype was seen a few times. CDR3 nucleotides: TGTGCCAGCAGCGTAGGGGGGGAGAACACTGAAGCTTTCTTT. Encoded protein: CASSVGGENTEAFF. The chain employs TRBV9 and TRBJ1-1; tentative D call: TRBD1 (5 bases). Per germline, CDR1 SGDLS and CDR2 YYNGEE. Trimming removed 0 bases from V and 1 base from J, with 7 bases in between. The CDR3 covers 14 residues.

The J gene is TRBJ2-7, the V gene TRBV5-5; D is ambiguous. In germline, CDR1 is SGHKS, CDR2 YYEKEE (reference sequence). V was pared by 1 base and J by 5 bases, with 16 bases between. The CDR3 has 15 amino acids. CDR3 sequence (DNA): TGTGCCAGCAGCTTGTTAATGGGGTACGTGAACGAGCAGTACTTC. Translation gives CASSLLMGYVNEQYF.

The chain combines TRBV29-1 with TRBJ2-4; a possible D gene is TRBD1 (6 bases). V dropped 4 bases and J dropped 0 bases, with 13 bases sitting between them. The germline V gene has CDR1 SQVTM and CDR2 ANQGSEA. CDR3 length: 15 residues. DNA of the CDR3: TGCAGCGTTGGACCGGGACATCAAGCCAAAAACATTCAGTACTTC. Translating it yields CSVGPGHQAKNIQYF.

This chain uses TRBV28 with TRBJ2-7, with D unclear. V lost 8 bases to trimming and J lost 0 bases, with 11 bases between them. Germline CDR1 reads MDHEN; CDR2 reads SYDVKM. The CDR3 is made up of 13 amino acids. The CDR3 DNA sequence: TGTGCCAGCGGGGAAGATTCCTCCTACGAGCAGTACTTC. This encodes CASGEDSSYEQYF.

A few counts support this clonotype. The chain carries TRBV11-2 and TRBJ2-7; D ambiguous. CDR1 and CDR2 from the germline V gene are SGHAT and FQNNGV. Trimming removed 3 bases at V and 1 base at J, with 16 bases between. The CDR3 consists of 16 residues. The CDR3 region is CASSFRNGAPSYEQYF. CDR3 nucleotide sequence: TGTGCCAGCAGCTTCAGAAACGGAGCCCCTTCCTACGAGCAGTACTTC.

This clonotype was observed at least ten times. The chain employs TRBV29-1 and TRBJ2-1, with 8 bases aligning to TRBD2. The junction had 11 bases not matched to a gene; V was cut back by 8 bases and J by 8 bases. In germline, CDR1 is SQVTM, CDR2 ANQGSEA. This CDR3 has 13 residues. CDR3 region: CSLLSGSMHEQFF. The CDR3 nucleotides read TGCAGCCTCCTAAGCGGGAGTATGCATGAGCAGTTCTTC.

Many counts were recorded for this clonotype. The rearrangement uses TRBV19 and TRBJ2-1; 10 bases agree with TRBD2. The CDR3 length is 14 residues. Trimming removed 9 bases from V and 5 bases from J; junction bases left unmatched: 7. The V gene's germline CDR1 is LNHDA and CDR2 SQIVND (reference sequence). CDR3 amino acids: CARPGLANDNEQFF. The CDR3 region has the DNA TGTGCCAGGCCGGGACTAGCGAATGACAATGAGCAGTTCTTC. The full variable domain, its missing parts supplied by reference TRBV19 and TRBJ2-1, is DGGITQSPKYLFRKEGQNVTLSCEQNLNHDAMYWYRQDPGQGLRLIYYSQIVNDFQKGDIAEGYSVSREKKESFPLTVTSAQKNPTAFYLCARPGLANDNEQFFGPGTRLTVL.

This clonotype was seen repeatedly, ten times or more. The rearrangement uses TRBV20-1 and TRBJ2-3; 8 nucleotides match TRBD2. Germline V lookup: CDR1 DFQATT, CDR2 SNEGSKA (reference sequence). Losses at the gene ends were 1 base for V and 0 bases for J; bases not matched to a gene: 9. CDR3 length equals 17 residues. For the CDR3, the DNA is TGCAGTGCTAGAGGGGTAACTAGCGGAGCTAGCACAGATACGCAGTATTTT. This gives the protein CSARGVTSGASTDTQYF.

This clonotype was observed a handful of times. The genes are TRBV11-2 and TRBJ2-3; 14 bases map to TRBD2. The germline V gene has CDR1 SGHAT and CDR2 FQNNGV. The CDR3 totals 19 residues. Trimming removed 0 bases from V and 6 bases from J; junction bases left unmatched: 11. CDR3 region: CASSLEAVGLAGVGDTQYF. The CDR3 DNA reads as TGTGCCAGCAGCTTAGAGGCGGTGGGACTAGCGGGAGTGGGCGATACGCAGTATTTT.

This clonotype has only a few counts. This chain links TRBV6-2 or TRBV6-3 with TRBJ2-3, with TRBD2 matching 9 bases. V was clipped by 4 bases and J by 1 base; unmatched bases: 18. The length of the CDR3 is 20 residues. CDR1 and CDR2 (germline): MNHEY, SVGEGT. This CDR3 reads CASSWRQPRTLAGRTDTQYF. Here the CDR3 DNA reads TGTGCCAGCAGTTGGAGGCAGCCCAGAACCCTAGCGGGGCGCACAGATACGCAGTATTTT.

This clonotype was detected a few times. The CDR3 region is CASSPERLAGGRDTGELFF. The CDR3, as DNA: TGTGCCAGCTCACCAGAAAGACTAGCGGGGGGCCGAGACACCGGGGAGCTGTTTTTT. The gene calls are TRBV18 and TRBJ2-2; 13 nucleotides align to TRBD2. This CDR3 spans 19 amino acids. V was pared by 2 bases and J by 3 bases, with 9 bases of the junction left unmatched. Germline lookup yields CDR1 KGHSH and CDR2 LQKENI. The full variable domain, with the rest looked up from reference TRBV18 and TRBJ2-2, is NAGVMQNPRHLVRRRGQEARLRCSPMKGHSHVYWYRQLPEEGLKFMVYLQKENIIDESGMPKERFSAEFPKEGPSILRIQQVVRGDSAAYFCASSPERLAGGRDTGELFFGEGSRLTVL.

The chain joins TRBV19 to TRBJ2-7, with D possibly being TRBD1 (6 bases). Germline CDR1 LNHDA, CDR2 SQIVND (reference sequence). Deletions cut 4 bases from V and 5 bases from J, with 15 bases between. This CDR3 region has 14 residues. The CDR3 region is CASSRSTGRNEQYF. CDR3 nucleotides: TGTGCCAGTAGTAGGTCCACAGGGCGCAACGAGCAGTACTTC.

This clonotype was observed a handful of times. This chain joins TRBV20-1 and TRBJ1-6; 9 bases agree with TRBD1. This CDR3 spans 14 amino acids. The trim removed 5 bases at V and 8 bases at J, leaving 7 bases unmatched. Germline assignment: CDR1 DFQATT and CDR2 SNEGSKA (reference sequence). CDR3 bases: TGCAGTGCTCCGATCCGGGACAGGGATTCACCCCTCCACTTT. It translates to CSAPIRDRDSPLHF.

This chain connects TRBV9 to TRBJ2-4; tentatively, D is TRBD2 (5 bases). This CDR3 spans 16 amino acids. With 2 bases removed from V and 1 base from J, the gap between germline ends came to 13 bases. Looked up from germline, CDR1 is SGDLS and CDR2 is YYNGEE. The CDR3 nucleotides are TGTGCCAGCAGCGTGGGTATAGGAGGCGCCAAAAACATTCAGTACTTC. Its translation: CASSVGIGGAKNIQYF.